This TCR beta chain was captured by sequencing in a study of radiotherapy plus CTLA-4 blockade in lung cancer. Study-wide points: Increased serum interferon-beta after radiation also reportedly predicted response strongly.

For this clone: Its antigen is as yet unknown.

The CDR3 length is 14 residues. Germline V gene sequence: CDR1 SGHTA, CDR2 FQGNSA. V lost 6 bases to trimming and J lost 1 base, with 11 bases between them. TCRdb keeps only in-frame clones here, not all; method: immunoSEQ multiplex PCR. The sample contains 35,000 to 50,000 clones, about two thirds of which appear only once. The receptor's source is a human donor with non-small cell lung cancer who had a partial response to radiotherapy plus ipilimumab. Sequences were derived from peripheral blood, sampled from a patient treated with radiotherapy plus ipilimumab. This chain uses TRBV7-2 with TRBJ2-3; the D gene is possibly TRBD2 (5 bases). The CDR3 is CASSPGMGTDTQYF. In DNA form, the CDR3 reads TGTGCCAGCAGTCCGGGGATGGGCACAGATACGCAGTATTTT.